The 16 T cell receptor beta chains below come from one sample, sequenced in a study of cytomegalovirus exposure and HLA in healthy donors. Using immunoSEQ multiplex PCR, the repertoire was profiled, and TCRdb retains in-frame clones only, with some absent. The repertoire holds tens of thousands of clones, with approximately 94% as singletons. Sequences were obtained from PBMCs. These receptors all stem from a woman aged 25 to 39 in good health and CMV-seronegative.

The rearrangement links TRBV7-9 to TRBJ2-5; possible D gene TRBD2, 5 bases. The length of the CDR3 is 13 residues. Trimming stripped 0 bases from V and 5 bases from J, with 7 bases between. Germline CDR1 is SEHNR and CDR2 is FQNEAQ (reference sequence). CDR3 sequence: CASSLAREETQYF. DNA of the CDR3: TGTGCCAGCAGCTTAGCAAGGGAGGAGACCCAGTACTTC.

The chain links TRBV5-6 to TRBJ1-5; D uncertain. This CDR3 spans 17 amino acids. The V gene lost 2 bases and the J gene lost 0 bases, with 15 bases spanning the gap. Germline CDR1 SGHDT, CDR2 YYEEEE. The CDR3 DNA is TGTGCCAGCAGCTTACGGAGGGTTCCGTATAGCAATCAGCCCCAGCATTTT. Protein sequence: CASSLRRVPYSNQPQHF.

The gene calls are TRBV5-1 and TRBJ1-2; 8 bases line up with TRBD1. V lost 0 bases and J lost 8; bases outside the gene matches: 12. CDR1 and CDR2 (germline): SGHRS, YFSETQ. The CDR3 extends over 16 amino acids. The CDR3 here is CASSLASVGQGSGYTF. As DNA, the CDR3 is TGCGCCAGCAGCTTGGCCTCCGTAGGACAGGGAAGCGGCTACACCTTC.

This clone is a singleton in its sample. This chain connects TRBV27 to TRBJ2-1; tentative D call: TRBD2 (5 bases). The CDR3 loop spans 17 amino acids. Per the germline V gene, CDR1 is MNHEY and CDR2 is SMNVEV (reference sequence). V lost 0 bases and J lost 5, with 17 bases in between. DNA for the CDR3: TGTGCCAGCAGTTTATCGATCGTAGGCCCCGGGGACAATGAGCAGTTCTTC. Its translation: CASSLSIVGPGDNEQFF.

The chain links TRBV6-5 to TRBJ1-1, with D possibly TRBD1 on 5 matching bases. Trimming left V 2 bases short and J 5 bases short, with 9 bases between. Germline V gives CDR1 MNHEY, CDR2 SVGAGI. CDR3 length: 13 residues. The CDR3 DNA follows: TGTGCCAGCAGTTACGGGGGAGGGACTGAAGCTTTCTTT. Protein sequence: CASSYGGGTEAFF.

The V and J genes are TRBV14 and TRBJ2-7; D is possibly TRBD2 (7 bases). CDR1 SGHDN and CDR2 FVKESK come from the germline V gene. This CDR3 has 17 amino acids. Deletions cut 2 bases from V and 6 bases from J, with 23 bases between. The CDR3 loop reads CASSQQMFVGGRLEQYF. CDR3 nucleotides: TGTGCCAGCAGCCAACAAATGTTCGTGGGGGGGCGGCTCGAGCAGTACTTC. Looking up the rest from reference TRBV14 and TRBJ2-7 gives the full variable domain: EAGVTQFPSHSVIEKGQTVTLRCDPISGHDNLYWYRRVMGKEIKFLLHFVKESKQDESGMPNNRFLAERTGGTYSTLKVQPAELEDSGVYFCASSQQMFVGGRLEQYFGPGTRLTVT.

V is TRBV5-1 and J is TRBJ1-2, with 7 nucleotides matching TRBD1. Germline V gene sequence: CDR1 SGHRS, CDR2 YFSETQ. The length of the CDR3 is 15 residues. J gave up 7 bases and V 0 bases, and 9 bases lay outside the gene matches. The CDR3 bases are TGCGCCAGCAGCTTGGGTGACAGGGCTATAAGTGGCTACACCTTC. Translation: CASSLGDRAISGYTF.

V and J are TRBV7-9 and TRBJ1-2, with 7 bases identical to TRBD1. The CDR3 runs 14 residues. Germline CDR1 is SEHNR and CDR2 is FQNEAQ (reference sequence). Trimming cost V 5 bases and J 8 bases; bases outside gene matches: 11. The CDR3 here is CASSTWTGNVGYTF. The CDR3 DNA sequence: TGTGCCAGCAGCACCTGGACAGGCAACGTCGGCTACACCTTC.

The chain has TRBV5-1 and TRBJ2-3; TRBD2 agrees at 9 bases. The germline V gene has CDR1 SGHRS and CDR2 YFSETQ. CDR3 length: 23 residues. Trimming at V came to 4 bases and at J to 0 bases, leaving 27 bases not matched to a gene. The CDR3 nucleotides are TGCGCCAGCAGCCGGACGTTAGTAGCGGGGGCCCCGGACGCATTATCTAGCACAGATACGCAGTATTTT. This sequence encodes CASSRTLVAGAPDALSSTDTQYF.

The chain is built from TRBV7-2 and TRBJ1-2; D perhaps matches TRBD1 (6 bases). The CDR3 loop spans 14 amino acids. Germline V gives CDR1 SGHTA, CDR2 FQGNSA. V lost 2 bases and J 5 bases, leaving 12 bases between the germline ends. The CDR3 DNA reads TGTGCCAGCAGCTTATTAGGGGGGGAGTATGGCTACACCTTC. It is translated as CASSLLGGEYGYTF.

V and J are TRBV6-1 and TRBJ1-1, with no clear D. This CDR3 is 13 amino acids long. The germline gives CDR1 MNHNS, CDR2 SASEGT. V was trimmed by 4 bases and J by 0 bases, leaving 6 bases between them. The chain's CDR3 is CASSGQMNTEAFF. CDR3 DNA sequence: TGTGCCAGCAGTGGACAAATGAACACTGAAGCTTTCTTT.

This chain links TRBV30 with TRBJ2-1; 13 bases agree with TRBD2. The junction had 13 bases not matched to a gene; V was cut back by 1 base and J by 4 bases. The CDR3 runs to 19 residues. Germline V lookup: CDR1 GTSNPN, CDR2 SVGIG (reference sequence). CDR3 DNA sequence: TGTGCCTGGAGTGAAGGGGGACTAGCGGGGAGGGCATCTTACAATGAGCAGTTCTTC. It specifies CAWSEGGLAGRASYNEQFF.

CDR3 sequence (DNA): TGTGCCAGCAGCTCATTAGACAGGGTCAACAAAGGCGGGGAGCTGTTTTTT. Its translation is CASSSLDRVNKGGELFF. The chain is built from TRBV5-6 and TRBJ2-2; 7 bases are a match to TRBD1. The CDR3 is made up of 17 amino acids. The germline V gene has CDR1 SGHDT and CDR2 YYEEEE. Trimming cost V 3 bases and J 7 bases; bases outside gene matches: 15.

This rearrangement joins TRBV15 to TRBJ1-2; D unresolved. Germline V gene data show CDR1 as LNHNV and CDR2 as YYDKDF (reference sequence). The CDR3 spans 15 residues. V was trimmed by 6 bases and J by 2 bases, leaving 16 bases between them. The DNA for the CDR3 is TGTGCCACCAGTCGATTTCCGGGAGTCAACTATGGCTACACCTTC. It specifies CATSRFPGVNYGYTF.

This chain uses TRBV28 with TRBJ2-7; TRBD1 matches 8 bases. Germline V gene data show CDR1 as MDHEN and CDR2 as SYDVKM. J gave up 0 bases and V 1 base, and 8 bases lay outside the gene matches. The length of the CDR3 is 17 residues. The CDR3 DNA follows: TGTGCCAGCAGTTTATTTAGGACAGGGTTACTCTCCTACGAGCAGTACTTC. It codes for CASSLFRTGLLSYEQYF.

The chain combines TRBV11-3 with TRBJ1-2, with 10 bases aligning to TRBD1. The CDR3 has 15 amino acids. The V gene end was trimmed by 5 bases and the J gene end by 4 bases; junction bases not matched to a gene: 7. Germline values: CDR1 SGHNT, CDR2 YENEEA. The CDR3 DNA follows: TGTGCCAGCAGCCCACGACAGGGGGCCGGCTATGGCTACACCTTC. Its protein product is CASSPRQGAGYGYTF.